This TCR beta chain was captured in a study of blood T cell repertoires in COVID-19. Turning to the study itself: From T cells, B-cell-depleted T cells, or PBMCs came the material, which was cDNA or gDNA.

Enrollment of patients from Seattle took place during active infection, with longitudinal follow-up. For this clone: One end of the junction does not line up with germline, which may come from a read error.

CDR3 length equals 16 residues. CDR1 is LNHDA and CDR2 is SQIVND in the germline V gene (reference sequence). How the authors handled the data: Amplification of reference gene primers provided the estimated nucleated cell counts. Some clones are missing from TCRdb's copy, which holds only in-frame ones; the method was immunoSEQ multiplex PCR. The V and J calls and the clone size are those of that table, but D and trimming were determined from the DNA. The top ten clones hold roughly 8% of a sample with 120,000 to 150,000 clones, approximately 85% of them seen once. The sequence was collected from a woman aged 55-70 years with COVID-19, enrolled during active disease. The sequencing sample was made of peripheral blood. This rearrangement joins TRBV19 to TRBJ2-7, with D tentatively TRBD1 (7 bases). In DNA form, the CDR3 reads TGTGCCAGTAGTGGGGACAGCCAACACGGGAGCTACGCGCAGTACTTC. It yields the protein CASSGDSQHGSYAQYF.